This entry lists 3 T cell receptor beta chains sequenced from one sample in a study of blood T cells in healthy people across ages. It was with a sample-barcoded 5' primer and a J-beta primer mix that a second PCR of roughly 6 to 12 cycles was run. MiXCR was run by TCRdb on the 5' RACE reads, yielding one entry per CDR3 protein. Of 600,000 or so distinct CDR3 sequences listed, 20% to 25% are singletons. Sequenced material: blood. The source of these receptors is a man between 65 and 85 years old in good health.

This chain joins TRBV9 and TRBJ2-1; D is ambiguous. This CDR3 has 15 amino acids. Trimming shortened V by 0 bases and J by 12 bases, and 19 bases separated the two germline ends. Germline CDR1 is SGDLS and CDR2 is YYNGEE. The CDR3 DNA reads as TGTGCCAGCAGCGTAGACCAATGGGTAACTCCTGGGCAGTTCTTC. It codes for CASSVDQWVTPGQFF. Using reference TRBV9 and TRBJ2-1 for the parts outside the CDR3, the full variable domain is DSGVTQTPKHLITATGQRVTLRCSPRSGDLSVYWYQQSLDQGLQFLIQYYNGEERAKGNILERFSAQQFPDLHSELNLSSLELGDSALYFCASSVDQWVTPGQFFGPGTRLTVL.

This clonotype was picked up many times. This chain uses TRBV28 with TRBJ2-7; tentatively, D is TRBD1 (5 bases). Germline V gene sequence: CDR1 MDHEN, CDR2 SYDVKM. This CDR3 spans 13 amino acids. V lost 4 bases to trimming and J lost 2 bases, with 9 bases between them. CDR3 sequence (DNA): TGTGCCAGCAGTTCCCCAGGGACCTACGAGCAGTACTTC. Its protein product is CASSSPGTYEQYF.

J is TRBJ1-1 and V is TRBV6-5, with D unclear. CDR1 and CDR2 from the germline V gene are MNHEY and SVGAGI. The CDR3 is 15 amino acids. V was shortened by 5 bases and J by 4 bases, with 17 bases between the two germline ends. CDR3 sequence reads: CASSILGPRGTEAFF. In nucleotides, the CDR3 is TGTGCCAGCAGTATTCTTGGGCCCCGAGGCACTGAAGCTTTCTTT.